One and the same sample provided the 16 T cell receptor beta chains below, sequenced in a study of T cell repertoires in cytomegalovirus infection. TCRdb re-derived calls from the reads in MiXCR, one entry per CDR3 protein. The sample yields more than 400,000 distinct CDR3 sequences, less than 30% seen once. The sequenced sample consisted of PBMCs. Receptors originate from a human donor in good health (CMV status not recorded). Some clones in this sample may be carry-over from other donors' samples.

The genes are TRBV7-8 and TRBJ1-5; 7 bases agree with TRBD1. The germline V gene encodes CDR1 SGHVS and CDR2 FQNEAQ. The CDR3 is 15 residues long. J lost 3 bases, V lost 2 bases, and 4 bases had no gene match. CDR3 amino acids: CASSLWTGPNQPQHF. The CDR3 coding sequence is TGTGCCAGCAGCTTATGGACAGGACCCAATCAGCCCCAGCATTTT.

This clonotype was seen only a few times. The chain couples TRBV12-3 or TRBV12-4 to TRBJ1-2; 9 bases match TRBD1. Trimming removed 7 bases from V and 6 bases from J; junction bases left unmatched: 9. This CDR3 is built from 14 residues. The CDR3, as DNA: TGTGCCAGCAAACAAAGGACAGGGGCCCATGGCTACACCTTC. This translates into CASKQRTGAHGYTF.

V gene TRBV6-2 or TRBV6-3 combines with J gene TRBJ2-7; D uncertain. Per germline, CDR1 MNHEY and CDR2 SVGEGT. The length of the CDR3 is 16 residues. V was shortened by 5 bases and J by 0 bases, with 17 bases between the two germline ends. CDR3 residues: CASSTGQHSLSYEQYF. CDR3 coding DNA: TGTGCCAGCAGTACCGGCCAGCATTCACTCTCCTACGAGCAGTACTTC.

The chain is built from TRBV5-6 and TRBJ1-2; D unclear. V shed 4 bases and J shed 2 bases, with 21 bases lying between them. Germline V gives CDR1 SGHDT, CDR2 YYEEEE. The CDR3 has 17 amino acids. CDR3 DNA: TGTGCCAGCAGCCATTTTCTCTTAGAGGACCTAAACTATGGCTACACCTTC. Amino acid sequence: CASSHFLLEDLNYGYTF. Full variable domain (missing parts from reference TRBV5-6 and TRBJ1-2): DAGVTQSPTHLIKTRGQQVTLRCSPKSGHDTVSWYQQALGQGPQFIFQYYEEEERQRGNFPDRFSGHQFPNYSSELNVNALLLGDSALYLCASSHFLLEDLNYGYTFGSGTRLTVV.

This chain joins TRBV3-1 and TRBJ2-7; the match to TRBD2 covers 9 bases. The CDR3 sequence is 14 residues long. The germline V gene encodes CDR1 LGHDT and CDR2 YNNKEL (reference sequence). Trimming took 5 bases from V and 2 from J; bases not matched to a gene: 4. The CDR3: CASSFSGRAYEQYV. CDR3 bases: TGTGCCAGCAGCTTTAGCGGGAGAGCCTACGAGCAGTACGTC.

Here the CDR3 reads CSVAGSAVTDTQYF. The CDR3 bases are TGCAGCGTTGCGGGTTCGGCAGTCACAGATACGCAGTATTTT. The chain employs TRBV29-1 and TRBJ2-3; D is ambiguous. Trimming pared 4 bases from V and 2 bases from J, leaving 13 bases between. Germline V gene data show CDR1 as SQVTM and CDR2 as ANQGSEA. The CDR3 consists of 14 residues.

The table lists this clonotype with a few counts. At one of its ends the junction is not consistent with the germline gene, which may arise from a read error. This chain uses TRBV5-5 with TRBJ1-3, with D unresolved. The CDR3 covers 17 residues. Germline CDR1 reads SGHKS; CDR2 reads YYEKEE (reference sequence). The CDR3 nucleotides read TGTGCCAGCACCTTGTATAGGACCAGCCACTCTGGAAACACCATATATTTT. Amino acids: CASTLYRTSHSGNTIYF.

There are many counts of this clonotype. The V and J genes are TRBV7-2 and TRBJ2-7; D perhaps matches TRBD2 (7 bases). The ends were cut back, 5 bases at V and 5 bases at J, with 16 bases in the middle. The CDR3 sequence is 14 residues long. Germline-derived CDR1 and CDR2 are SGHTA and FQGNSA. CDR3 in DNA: TGTGCCAGCAGCCCCCGCGGGGGCCCCGACGAGCAGTACTTC. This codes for CASSPRGGPDEQYF. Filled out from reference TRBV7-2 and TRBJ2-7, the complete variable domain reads GAGVSQSPSNKVTEKGKDVELRCDPISGHTALYWYRQSLGQGLEFLIYFQGNSAPDKSGLPSDRFSAERTGGSVSTLTIQRTQQEDSAVYLCASSPRGGPDEQYFGPGTRLTVT.

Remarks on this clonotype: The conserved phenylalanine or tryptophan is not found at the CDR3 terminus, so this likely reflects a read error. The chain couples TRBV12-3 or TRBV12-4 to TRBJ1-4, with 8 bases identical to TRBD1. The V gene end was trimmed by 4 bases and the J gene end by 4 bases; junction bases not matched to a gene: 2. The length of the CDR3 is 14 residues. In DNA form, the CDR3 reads TGTGCCAGCAGTTCGGGACAGGTTAATGAAAAACTGTTTCTT. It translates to CASSSGQVNEKLFL.

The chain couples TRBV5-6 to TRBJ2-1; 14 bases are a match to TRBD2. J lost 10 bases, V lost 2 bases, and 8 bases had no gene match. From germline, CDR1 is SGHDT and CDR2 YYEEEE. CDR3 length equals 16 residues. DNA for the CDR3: TGTGCCAGCAGCTTCCAGACTAGCGGGAGGGCCGGAGAGCAGTTCTTC. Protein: CASSFQTSGRAGEQFF.

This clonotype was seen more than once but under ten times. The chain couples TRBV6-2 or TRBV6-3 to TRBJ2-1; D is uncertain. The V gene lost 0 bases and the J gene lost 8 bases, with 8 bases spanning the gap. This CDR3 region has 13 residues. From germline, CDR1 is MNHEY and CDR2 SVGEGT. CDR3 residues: CASSYSRFYEQFF. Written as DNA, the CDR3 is TGTGCCAGCAGTTACTCGAGATTCTATGAGCAGTTCTTC.

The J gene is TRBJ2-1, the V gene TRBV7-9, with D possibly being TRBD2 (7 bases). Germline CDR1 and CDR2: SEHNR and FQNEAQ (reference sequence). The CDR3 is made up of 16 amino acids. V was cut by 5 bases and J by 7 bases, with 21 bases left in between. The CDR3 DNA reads TGTGCCAGCAGCCCCAGTGGGACGGGGGGCCTGAATGAGCAGTTCTTC. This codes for CASSPSGTGGLNEQFF.

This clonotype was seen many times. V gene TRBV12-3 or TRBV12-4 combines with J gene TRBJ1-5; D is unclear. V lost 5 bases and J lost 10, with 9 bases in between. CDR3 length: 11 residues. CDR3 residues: CASSRESPQHF. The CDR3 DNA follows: TGTGCCAGCAGTCGAGAATCTCCCCAGCATTTT.

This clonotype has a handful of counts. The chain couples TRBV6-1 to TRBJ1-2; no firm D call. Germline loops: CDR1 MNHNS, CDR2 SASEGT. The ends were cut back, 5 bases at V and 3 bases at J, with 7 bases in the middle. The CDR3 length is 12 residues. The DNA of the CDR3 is TGTGCCAGCAGTCACATTGACTATGGCTACACCTTC. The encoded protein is CASSHIDYGYTF.

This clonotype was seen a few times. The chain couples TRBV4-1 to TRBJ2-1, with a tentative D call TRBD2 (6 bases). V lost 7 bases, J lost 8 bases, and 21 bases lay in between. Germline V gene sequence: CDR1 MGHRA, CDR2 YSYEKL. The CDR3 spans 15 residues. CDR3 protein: CASKNTRASAYEQFF. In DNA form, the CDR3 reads TGCGCCAGCAAAAACACTCGGGCTAGCGCGTATGAGCAGTTCTTC.

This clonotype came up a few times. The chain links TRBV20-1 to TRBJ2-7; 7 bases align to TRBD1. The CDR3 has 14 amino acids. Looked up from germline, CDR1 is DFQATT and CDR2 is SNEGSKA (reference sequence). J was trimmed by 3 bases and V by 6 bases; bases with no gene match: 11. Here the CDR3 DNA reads TGCAGTGCCAGGAAAGGGGGCTCCTTCTACGAGCAGTACTTC. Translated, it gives CSARKGGSFYEQYF.